These 8 T cell receptor beta chains were all obtained from the same sample, sequenced in a study of blood T cell repertoires in COVID-19. TCRdb's table, derived via immunoSEQ multiplex PCR, lists solely in-frame clones and lacks some. The sample has hundreds of thousands of clones; around 90% are singletons. Sequenced material: peripheral blood. All receptors come from a woman aged 25 to 39 with acute or convalescent COVID-19.

The chain uses TRBV6-5 and TRBJ2-7, with TRBD1 matching over 7 bases. In germline, CDR1 is MNHEY, CDR2 SVGAGI. This CDR3 is built from 14 residues. Trimming cost V 10 bases and J 2 bases; bases outside gene matches: 11. The CDR3, as DNA: TGTGCCACCCCGGTAAGGGGGCTCCCCTACGAGCAGTACTTC. Translated: CATPVRGLPYEQYF.

J is TRBJ1-6 and V is TRBV9; D might be TRBD1 (5 bases). The V end was cut by 2 bases, the J end by 13 bases, with 7 bases between. Germline V gives CDR1 SGDLS, CDR2 YYNGEE. The CDR3 sequence is 11 residues long. The CDR3 is CASSVGGPLHF. DNA of the CDR3: TGTGCCAGCAGCGTTGGGGGGCCCCTCCACTTT.

The V gene is TRBV5-8, the J gene TRBJ2-1; 11 nucleotides match TRBD2. The CDR3 covers 15 residues. Germline CDR1 is SGHTS and CDR2 is YDEGEE. With V trimmed by 5 bases and J by 5 bases, 6 bases remained unmatched. CDR3 amino acids: CASSRGTSGNNEQFF. In nucleotides, the CDR3 is TGTGCCAGCAGTCGAGGGACTAGCGGAAACAATGAGCAGTTCTTC.

V gene TRBV7-6 combines with J gene TRBJ1-1; no definite D call. Trimming removed 4 bases from V and 11 bases from J, with 11 bases in between. There are 11 residues in the CDR3. CDR1 and CDR2 (germline): SGHVS, FNYEAQ. CDR3 nucleotides: TGTGCCAGCAGCTCCTTGGCCCCTGCTTTCTTT. The encoded protein is CASSSLAPAFF. The full variable domain, rest sourced from reference TRBV7-6 and TRBJ1-1, is GAGVSQSPRYKVTKRGQDVALRCDPISGHVSLYWYRQALGQGPEFLTYFNYEAQQDKSGLPNDRFSAERPEGSISTLTIQRTEQRDSAMYRCASSSLAPAFFGQGTRLTVV.

The chain combines TRBV9 with TRBJ2-1; weak D call: TRBD2 (6 bases). Between the trimmed V and J ends, which lost 6 bases and 3 bases, there was a span of 16 bases. The CDR3 length is 15 residues. Germline lookup yields CDR1 SGDLS and CDR2 YYNGEE. DNA for the CDR3: TGTGCCAGCACCCTAGACGGGGGAAGCTACAATGAGCAGTTCTTC. It encodes CASTLDGGSYNEQFF.

This chain links TRBV6-2 or TRBV6-3 with TRBJ1-2, with D maybe TRBD1 (5 bases). CDR3 length: 13 amino acids. The germline V gene has CDR1 MNHEY and CDR2 SVGEGT. Trimming removed 5 bases at V and 6 bases at J, with 13 bases between. CDR3 in amino acids: CASSLRGGNGYTF. CDR3 DNA: TGTGCCAGCAGTCTTAGGGGAGGTAATGGCTACACCTTC.

The chain is built from TRBV19 and TRBJ2-1; 7 bases fit TRBD2. J lost 7 bases, V lost 5 bases, and 5 bases had no gene match. The CDR3 is made up of 13 amino acids. In germline, CDR1 is LNHDA, CDR2 SQIVND (reference sequence). The CDR3 loop reads CASSFLAANEQFF. Written as DNA, the CDR3 is TGTGCCAGTAGTTTTCTAGCGGCAAATGAGCAGTTCTTC.

This clone was picked up one time. J is TRBJ1-2 and V is TRBV10-3; weak D call: TRBD1 (5 bases). The CDR3 covers 13 residues. Germline loops: CDR1 ENHRY, CDR2 SYGVKD. CDR3 residues: CATKHPGPYGYTF. The CDR3 region has the DNA TGTGCAACAAAACATCCAGGGCCCTATGGCTACACCTTC.